This passage covers 8 T cell receptor beta chains from one sample sequenced in a study of cytomegalovirus exposure and HLA in healthy donors. The study ran its PCR with 60 Vbeta and 13 Jbeta primers. Sequenced by immunoSEQ multiplex PCR; TCRdb stores in-frame clones only, minus some. The sample has about 140,000 clones, roughly three quarters seen once. Sequenced sample: PBMCs. The receptors originated from a man aged 25-45 years in good health and CMV-seronegative.

This chain links TRBV7-6 with TRBJ1-3; 8 bases map to TRBD1. CDR1 is SGHVS and CDR2 is FNYEAQ in the germline V gene. Trimming removed 5 bases from V and 4 bases from J; junction bases left unmatched: 7. The CDR3 sequence is 15 residues long. The CDR3 bases are TGTGCCAGCAGCCAGCGGACAGGGCGGGGAAACACCATATATTTT. It encodes CASSQRTGRGNTIYF.

V gene TRBV5-1 combines with J gene TRBJ2-2; TRBD1 agrees at 8 bases. This CDR3 region has 13 residues. CDR1 and CDR2 from the germline V gene are SGHRS and YFSETQ. V shed 4 bases, J shed 6 bases, and the junction held 2 bases outside the gene matches. Here the CDR3 reads CASSADRAGELFF. In DNA form, the CDR3 reads TGCGCCAGCAGCGCGGACAGGGCCGGGGAGCTGTTTTTT.

The genes are TRBV7-2 and TRBJ1-3, with D perhaps TRBD1 (6 bases). The V end was cut by 1 base, the J end by 2 bases, with 12 bases between. The CDR3 is made up of 16 amino acids. Germline CDR1 reads SGHTA; CDR2 reads FQGNSA. CDR3 bases: TGTGCCAGCAGCTTAGGCATGCCAGGGGCTGGAAACACCATATATTTT. Its protein is CASSLGMPGAGNTIYF.

This sequence joins TRBV9 and TRBJ2-1; 11 bases agree with TRBD2. Germline-derived CDR1 and CDR2 are SGDLS and YYNGEE. J lost 7 bases, V lost 4 bases, and 16 bases had no gene match. This CDR3 spans 18 amino acids. The CDR3 bases are TGTGCCAGCAGCCTAGATCCCCTTTTAGCGGGAGGGCGAAATGAGCAGTTCTTC. Translated: CASSLDPLLAGGRNEQFF.

The CDR3: CASSLARGLGEQFF. The CDR3 nucleotides read TGTGCCAGCAGCTTAGCTCGGGGGTTAGGTGAGCAGTTCTTC. The rearrangement uses TRBV7-9 and TRBJ2-1, with D possibly TRBD2 on 6 matching bases. Looked up from germline, CDR1 is SEHNR and CDR2 is FQNEAQ (reference sequence). The V end was cut by 0 bases, the J end by 9 bases, with 12 bases between. The CDR3 loop spans 14 amino acids.

This clone was seen a single time. The CDR3: CASSCGGFSDEQFF. The CDR3 nucleotides read TGTGCCAGCAGTTGTGGGGGGTTTTCGGATGAGCAGTTCTTC. The rearrangement uses TRBV6-5 and TRBJ2-1, with D tentatively TRBD2 (6 bases). CDR1 and CDR2 (germline): MNHEY, SVGAGI. CDR3 length equals 14 residues. V was trimmed by 4 bases and J by 8 bases, leaving 15 bases between them.

The chain couples TRBV6-6 to TRBJ1-5; D may be TRBD1 (6 bases). V was trimmed by 6 bases and J by 10 bases, leaving 19 bases between them. The CDR3 is 14 amino acids. CDR1 and CDR2 (germline): MNHNY, SVGAGI (reference sequence). This CDR3 reads CASRARGTGRPQHF. In DNA, the CDR3 is TGTGCCAGCAGGGCTAGGGGGACCGGAAGACCCCAGCATTTT.

The rearrangement links TRBV6-6 to TRBJ2-7; D may be TRBD2 (6 bases). Germline V CDR1 and CDR2: MNHNY, SVGAGI (reference sequence). CDR3 size: 13 residues. V dropped 4 bases and J dropped 5 bases, with 12 bases sitting between them. The CDR3: CASSLRLGDEQYF. The CDR3 nucleotides are TGTGCCAGCAGTTTACGACTAGGGGACGAGCAGTACTTC.